This T cell receptor beta chain was recovered during a study of OX40 agonist ivuxolimab in advanced cancers. V was pared by 1 base and J by 2 bases, with 8 bases of the junction left unmatched. CDR3 length equals 18 residues. The germline V gene has CDR1 SGHRS and CDR2 YFSETQ. Sequencing was performed with immunoSEQ multiplex PCR; in TCRdb, only in-frame clones are kept and a portion is missing. The sample lists about 68,000 clones; roughly four fifths were seen once. The count of this clone is one. J is TRBJ2-6 and V is TRBV5-1, with 8 bases aligning to TRBD1. This clonotype originated in an adult with an advanced solid tumor such as melanoma, head and neck, liver or kidney cancer. Sequencing used CD4+ or CD8+ T cells sorted from blood, obtained in a trial of the OX40 agonist ivuxolimab. The DNA for the CDR3 is TGCGCCAGCAGCTTGTCCCTTCAGGGGGCGCCTGGGGCCAACGTCCTGACTTTC. The encoded protein is CASSLSLQGAPGANVLTF. The full variable domain, in which reference TRBV5-1 and TRBJ2-6 provide the parts outside the CDR3, is KAGVTQTPRYLIKTRGQQVTLSCSPISGHRSVSWYQQTPGQGLQFLFEYFSETQRNKGNFPGRFSGRQFSNSRSEMNVSTLELGDSALYLCASSLSLQGAPGANVLTFGAGSRLTVL.